This is a list of T cell receptor beta chains from one sample in a study of early T cells in non-severe SARS-CoV-2 infection. TCRdb re-analysed the 5' RACE reads in MiXCR, keeping a single row per CDR3 protein. The sample includes 20,000 to 25,000 distinct CDR3 sequences, 5% to 5.5% of them seen just once. Sequenced input: whole blood. The receptors shown here come from an adult who was a healthcare worker with PCR-confirmed SARS-CoV-2 infection or an uninfected control (not recorded which). The CDR3 runs from the conserved cysteine through the conserved F or W. Fields, in order: clone size, V gene, CDR3 length, D gene, J gene, CDR3 DNA, CDR3 protein. D genes are given only for firm matches. Expanded clones are given a class, and other clones once, few, many or no size at all.

many	TRBV7-2	15	TRBD2	TRBJ2-1	TGTGCCAGCAGCTTAGCACTAGCGGGGGGAGGGGAGCAGTTCTTC	CASSLALAGGGEQFF
few	TRBV12-3/TRBV12-4	14	TRBD1	TRBJ1-1	TGTGCCAGCAGCCAGGGACAGGTTTGGACTGAAGTTTTCTTT	CASSQGQVWTEVFF
many	TRBV6-2/TRBV6-3	15	TRBD2	TRBJ2-1	TGTGCCAGCAGTTATCGGACTAGCGGGAGGGTTGAGCAGTTCTTC	CASSYRTSGRVEQFF
many	TRBV6-6	15	TRBD1	TRBJ2-2	TGTGCCAGCAGGCCAAGACAGGGTACCACCGGGGAGCTGTTTTTT	CASRPRQGTTGELFF
medium-sized	TRBV4-3	15	.	TRBJ1-2	TGCGCCAGCAGCCTGACCCGCCGATCGGAATTTGGCTACACCTTC	CASSLTRRSEFGYTF
many	TRBV15	15	.	TRBJ2-5	TGTGCCACCAGCCCAATAACGAGCGGAGAAGAGACCCAGTACTTC	CATSPITSGEETQYF
many	TRBV19	15	.	TRBJ2-1	TGTGCCAGTAGTATAGGAACCGGACTGTACAATGAGCAGTTCTTC	CASSIGTGLYNEQFF
few	TRBV20-1	15	TRBD2	TRBJ2-1	TGCAGTGCTAGAACGGCGACTAGCGATCGGAATGAGCAGTTCTTC	CSARTATSDRNEQFF
few	TRBV29-1	11	.	TRBJ2-2	TGCAGCGGCAAAAAGACCGGGGAGCTGTTTTTT	CSGKKTGELFF
many	TRBV9	15	.	TRBJ2-1	TGTGCCAGCAGCGTAAGGGCAGGGGTCGTCGATGAGCAGTTCTTC	CASSVRAGVVDEQFF
many	TRBV5-1	15	TRBD2	TRBJ2-5	TGCGCCAGCAGCTTGGGTGGCGGGAGCACAGAGACCCAGTACTTC	CASSLGGGSTETQYF
few	TRBV7-3	14	.	TRBJ1-1	TGTGCCAGCAGCCCGGACCGGGTGGGCACTGAAGCTTTCTTT	CASSPDRVGTEAFF
many	TRBV29-1	13	.	TRBJ1-4	TGCAGCGTTGGGCCCGGAGGGGACGAAAAACTGTTTTTT	CSVGPGGDEKLFF
many	TRBV11-2	13	.	TRBJ2-3	TGTGCCAGCAGCTTAGAACTCTCGGATACGCAGTATTTT	CASSLELSDTQYF
.	TRBV29-1	15	.	TRBJ2-7	TGCAGCGTGAGCCCGGGGAGCAGAAACTACTACGAGCAGTACTTC	CSVSPGSRNYYEQYF
few	TRBV9	12	.	TRBJ2-5	TGTGCCAGCAGCGCGGATGGGGGGACCCAGTACTTC	CASSADGGTQYF
many	TRBV20-1	13	.	TRBJ2-5	TGCAGTGCCTACCACAGGGTACGAGAGACCCAGTACTTC	CSAYHRVRETQYF
many	TRBV20-1	15	.	TRBJ1-2	TGCAGTGCTAGAGTCCAGGCCCGAAAGGGCTATGGCTACACCTTC	CSARVQARKGYGYTF
.	TRBV4-3	16	.	TRBJ1-1	TGCGCCAGCAGCCAAGATGCGAGACAGAAAAACACTGAAGCTTTCTTT	CASSQDARQKNTEAFF
many	TRBV12-3/TRBV12-4	13	.	TRBJ1-5	TGTGCCAGCAGCGGAGGGGGCAATCAGCCCCAGCATTTT	CASSGGGNQPQHF
many	TRBV4-3	14	.	TRBJ1-5	TGCGCCAGCAGCCAAGAATCAGGAAATCAGCCCCAGCATTTT	CASSQESGNQPQHF
many	TRBV6-4	12	.	TRBJ2-3	TGTGCCAGCAGCCCAGGAGGGGGTACGCAGTATTTT	CASSPGGGTQYF